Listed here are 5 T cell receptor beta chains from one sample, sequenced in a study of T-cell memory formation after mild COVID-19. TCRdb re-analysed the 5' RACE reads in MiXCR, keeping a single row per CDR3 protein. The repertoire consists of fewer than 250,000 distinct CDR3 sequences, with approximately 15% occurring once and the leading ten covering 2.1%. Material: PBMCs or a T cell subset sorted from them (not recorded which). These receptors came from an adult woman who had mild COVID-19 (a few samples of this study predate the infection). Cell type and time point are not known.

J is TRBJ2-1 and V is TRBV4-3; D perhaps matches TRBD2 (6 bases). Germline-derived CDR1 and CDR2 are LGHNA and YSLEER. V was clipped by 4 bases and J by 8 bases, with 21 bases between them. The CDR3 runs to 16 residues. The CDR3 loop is CASSRSRDSAVDEQFF. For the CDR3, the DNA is TGCGCCAGCAGCCGTTCCCGGGACTCCGCTGTGGATGAGCAGTTCTTC.

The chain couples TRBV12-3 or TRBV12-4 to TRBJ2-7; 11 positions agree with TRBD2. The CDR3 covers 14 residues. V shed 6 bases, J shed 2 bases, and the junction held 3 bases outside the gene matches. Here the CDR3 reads CASRGTSGPYEQYF. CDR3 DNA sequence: TGTGCCAGCAGGGGGACTAGCGGACCCTACGAGCAGTACTTC.

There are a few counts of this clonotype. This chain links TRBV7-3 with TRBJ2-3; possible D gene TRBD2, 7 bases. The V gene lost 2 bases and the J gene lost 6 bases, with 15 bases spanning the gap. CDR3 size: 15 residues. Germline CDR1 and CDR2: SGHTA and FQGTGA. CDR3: CASSLFGGAPDTQYF. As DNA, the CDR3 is TGTGCCAGCAGCTTATTTGGGGGGGCACCCGATACGCAGTATTTT.

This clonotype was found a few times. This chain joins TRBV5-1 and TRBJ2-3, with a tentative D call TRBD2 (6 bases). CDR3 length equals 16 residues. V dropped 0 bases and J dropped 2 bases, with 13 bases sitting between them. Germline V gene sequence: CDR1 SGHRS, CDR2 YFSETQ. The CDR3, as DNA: TGCGCCAGCAGCTTGGAGGGGCGGGGTTACACAGATACGCAGTATTTT. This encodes CASSLEGRGYTDTQYF.

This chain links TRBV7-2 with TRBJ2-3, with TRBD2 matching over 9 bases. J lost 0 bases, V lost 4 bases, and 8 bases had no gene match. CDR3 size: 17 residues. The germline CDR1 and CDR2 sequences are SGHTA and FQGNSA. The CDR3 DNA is TGTGCCAGCAGCTACGGGCTAGCGGGGCTTAGCACAGATACGCAGTATTTT. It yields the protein CASSYGLAGLSTDTQYF.